The rows below give T cell receptor beta chains drawn from one sample of a study of response to subunit inactivated influenza vaccine. TCRdb analysed the RT-PCR reads with MiXCR anew, one entry per CDR3 protein. The profile covers around 760,000 distinct CDR3 sequences, with over 11% appearing a single time and 6.5% to 8.5% taken by the ten largest. The sample consisted of PBMCs from blood, taken roughly 2 weeks before vaccination. These receptors were obtained from a man aged 50 to 60 who received an inactivated influenza vaccine. Each CDR3 is given without its conserved first and last residue. The D gene is left open where the match is weak. Part of the rows lack a size; the others show once, few, many or a class for expanded clones.

NA,many,TRBJ1-6,TRBV4-3,ASSQDKVITGERNSPLH
TRBD1,many,TRBJ1-6,TRBV2,ASRGGQDYSPLH
NA,NA,TRBJ1-1,TRBV7-9,ASTRGGPSGTEAF
NA,NA,TRBJ1-2,TRBV6-5,ASSYSSYYGYT
TRBD1,NA,TRBJ1-6,TRBV12-3/TRBV12-4,ASSLGTGTVSPLH
NA,NA,TRBJ2-7,TRBV18,ASSQQRARTYEQY
NA,many,TRBJ1-3,TRBV5-1,ASSLNGGSSGNTIY
TRBD2,many,TRBJ2-4,TRBV9,ASSPDRGEGGNIQY
NA,NA,TRBJ2-5,TRBV20-1,SARVGNVETQY
TRBD2,NA,TRBJ2-5,TRBV7-2,ASSLRLAGGMETQH
NA,NA,TRBJ1-2,TRBV30,AWNSQESYT
TRBD2,few,TRBJ2-7,TRBV4-3,ASSQDRGSGSYEQY
NA,few,TRBJ2-3,TRBV4-1,ASSQAWTRGNTQY
TRBD1,many,TRBJ1-4,TRBV3-1,ASSLRRTGEELF
TRBD2,NA,TRBJ2-1,TRBV18,ASSQTSGRESYNEQF
NA,NA,TRBJ1-6,TRBV6-2/TRBV6-3,ASSYRGGTTYNSPLH
NA,NA,TRBJ1-1,TRBV6-5,ASRRYTEAF
TRBD1,NA,TRBJ1-5,TRBV6-1,ASRPGQGASSNQPQH
NA,NA,TRBJ2-7,TRBV15,ATSRERGSYEQY
NA,few,TRBJ2-3,TRBV10-2,ASSEPGAGRLYTQY
NA,few,TRBJ1-5,TRBV7-9,ASSLAGGGSNQPQH
NA,NA,TRBJ1-1,TRBV28,ASSHSYANTEAF
NA,few,TRBJ2-3,TRBV12-3/TRBV12-4,ASSPSPGFSSTDTQY
NA,many,TRBJ2-5,TRBV7-2,ASSPNIGETQY
NA,few,TRBJ2-7,TRBV7-6,ASSLEPVADYEQY
NA,few,TRBJ1-3,TRBV7-6,ASSLAASSSSGNTIY
NA,few,TRBJ2-3,TRBV20-1,SARERYTGTDTQY
NA,NA,TRBJ2-1,TRBV7-3,ASSWPGHPPYNEQF
NA,NA,TRBJ2-5,TRBV3-1,ASSDPGPALETQY
NA,NA,TRBJ1-2,TRBV4-2,ASSQPVSRGYT
NA,NA,TRBJ1-2,TRBV20-1,SARRPDSYGYT
NA,many,TRBJ2-4,TRBV20-1,SALDRNKNIQY
NA,NA,TRBJ2-3,TRBV7-2,ASSLRGVTDTQY
NA,few,TRBJ2-7,TRBV4-3,ASSQVHATLHEQY
NA,few,TRBJ1-2,TRBV6-5,ASSYLNRVDGYT
TRBD2,NA,TRBJ2-1,TRBV20-1,SATSGFSNYNEQF
TRBD1,few,TRBJ1-2,TRBV5-1,ASSPTGDSAGYT
TRBD2,NA,TRBJ2-7,TRBV5-6,ASSLGLAGSEQY
TRBD1,few,TRBJ2-7,TRBV20-1,CARDSLTGGIYEQY
NA,once,TRBJ2-7,TRBV4-1,ASSHALQDNSYEQY
TRBD2,few,TRBJ2-7,TRBV9,ASSAGTSRSYEQY
NA,NA,TRBJ1-1,TRBV18,ASSPPGEAF
TRBD1,NA,TRBJ2-1,TRBV7-2,ASSPGGQGAREQF
TRBD2,NA,TRBJ2-2,TRBV6-1,ASRPRTSGILSTTGELF
TRBD2,few,TRBJ2-1,TRBV7-6,ASSSLAVGSYNEQF